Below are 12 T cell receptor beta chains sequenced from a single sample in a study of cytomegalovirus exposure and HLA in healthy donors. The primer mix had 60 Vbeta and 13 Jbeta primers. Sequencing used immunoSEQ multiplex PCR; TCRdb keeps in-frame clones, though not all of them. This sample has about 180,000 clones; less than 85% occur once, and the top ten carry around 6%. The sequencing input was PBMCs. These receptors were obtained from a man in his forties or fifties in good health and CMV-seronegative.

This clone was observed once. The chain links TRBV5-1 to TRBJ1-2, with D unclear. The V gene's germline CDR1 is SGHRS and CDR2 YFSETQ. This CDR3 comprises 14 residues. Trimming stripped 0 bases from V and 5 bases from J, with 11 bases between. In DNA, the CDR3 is TGCGCCAGCAGCTTGGACAGCAACCGTTATGGCTACACCTTC. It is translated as CASSLDSNRYGYTF.

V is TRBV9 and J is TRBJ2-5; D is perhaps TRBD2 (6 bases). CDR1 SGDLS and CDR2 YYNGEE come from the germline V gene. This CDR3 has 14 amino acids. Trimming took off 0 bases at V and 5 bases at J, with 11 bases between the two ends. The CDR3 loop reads CASSVVGGSETQYF. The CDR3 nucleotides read TGTGCCAGCAGCGTAGTGGGGGGATCCGAGACCCAGTACTTC.

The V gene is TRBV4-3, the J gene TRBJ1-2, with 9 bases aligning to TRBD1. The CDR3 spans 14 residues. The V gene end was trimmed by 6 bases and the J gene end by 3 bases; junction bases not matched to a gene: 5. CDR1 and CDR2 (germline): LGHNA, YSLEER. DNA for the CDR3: TGCGCCAGCAGTCGGGGACAGGGTGACTATGGCTACACCTTC. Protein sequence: CASSRGQGDYGYTF.

The CDR3 coding sequence is TGTGCCAGCAGCCCGATGGACAGGATCCTCAACTATGGCTACACCTTC. This gives the protein CASSPMDRILNYGYTF. V usage is TRBV9 and J usage is TRBJ1-2; 7 bases fit TRBD1. The length of the CDR3 is 16 residues. V lost 4 bases and J lost 2; bases outside the gene matches: 11. Germline V gene sequence: CDR1 SGDLS, CDR2 YYNGEE. The complete variable domain, with remaining parts taken from reference TRBV9 and TRBJ1-2, reads DSGVTQTPKHLITATGQRVTLRCSPRSGDLSVYWYQQSLDQGLQFLIQYYNGEERAKGNILERFSAQQFPDLHSELNLSSLELGDSALYFCASSPMDRILNYGYTFGSGTRLTVV.

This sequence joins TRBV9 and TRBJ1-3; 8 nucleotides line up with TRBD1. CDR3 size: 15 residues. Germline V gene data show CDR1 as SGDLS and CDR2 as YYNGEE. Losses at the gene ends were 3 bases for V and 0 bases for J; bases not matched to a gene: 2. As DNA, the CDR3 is TGTGCCAGCAGCGCTGACAGGGGCTCTGGAAACACCATATATTTT. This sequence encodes CASSADRGSGNTIYF. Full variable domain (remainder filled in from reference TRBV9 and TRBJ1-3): DSGVTQTPKHLITATGQRVTLRCSPRSGDLSVYWYQQSLDQGLQFLIQYYNGEERAKGNILERFSAQQFPDLHSELNLSSLELGDSALYFCASSADRGSGNTIYFGEGSWLTVV.

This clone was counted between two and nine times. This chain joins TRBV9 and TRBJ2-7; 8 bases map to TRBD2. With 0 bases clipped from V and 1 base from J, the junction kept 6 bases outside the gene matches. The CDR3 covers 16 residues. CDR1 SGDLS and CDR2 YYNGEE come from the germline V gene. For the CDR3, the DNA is TGTGCCAGCAGCGTAGAGGCGGGAGGACCGTCCTACGAGCAGTACTTC. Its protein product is CASSVEAGGPSYEQYF.

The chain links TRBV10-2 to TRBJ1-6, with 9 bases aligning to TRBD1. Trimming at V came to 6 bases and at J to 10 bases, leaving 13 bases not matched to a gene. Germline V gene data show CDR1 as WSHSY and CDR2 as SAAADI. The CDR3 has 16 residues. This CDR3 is CASSRDRARGGSPLHF. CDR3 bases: TGCGCCAGCAGCCGGGACAGGGCTAGGGGAGGGTCACCCCTCCACTTT.

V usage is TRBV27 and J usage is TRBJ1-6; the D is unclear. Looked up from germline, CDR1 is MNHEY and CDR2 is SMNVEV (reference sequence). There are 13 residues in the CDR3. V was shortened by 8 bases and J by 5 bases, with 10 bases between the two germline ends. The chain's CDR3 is CASCPRHNSPLHF. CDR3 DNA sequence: TGTGCCAGCTGCCCTAGGCATAATTCACCCCTCCACTTT.

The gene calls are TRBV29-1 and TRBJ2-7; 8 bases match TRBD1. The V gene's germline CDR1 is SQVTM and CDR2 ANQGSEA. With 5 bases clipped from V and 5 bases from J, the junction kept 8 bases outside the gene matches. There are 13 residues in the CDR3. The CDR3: CSVLLDRGHEQYF. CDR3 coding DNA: TGCAGCGTTCTACTTGACAGGGGCCACGAGCAGTACTTC.

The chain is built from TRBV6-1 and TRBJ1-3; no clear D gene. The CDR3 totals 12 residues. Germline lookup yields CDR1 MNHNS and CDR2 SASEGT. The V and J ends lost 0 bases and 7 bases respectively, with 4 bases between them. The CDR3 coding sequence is TGTGCCAGCAGTGAAGCTATGAACACCATATATTTT. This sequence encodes CASSEAMNTIYF.

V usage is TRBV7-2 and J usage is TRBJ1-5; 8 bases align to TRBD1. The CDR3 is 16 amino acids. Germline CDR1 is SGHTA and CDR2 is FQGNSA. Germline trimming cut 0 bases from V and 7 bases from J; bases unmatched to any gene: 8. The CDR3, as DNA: TGTGCCAGCAGCTTAGCGTCAGGGGGCGGCGGCCAGCCCCAGCATTTT. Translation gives CASSLASGGGGQPQHF.

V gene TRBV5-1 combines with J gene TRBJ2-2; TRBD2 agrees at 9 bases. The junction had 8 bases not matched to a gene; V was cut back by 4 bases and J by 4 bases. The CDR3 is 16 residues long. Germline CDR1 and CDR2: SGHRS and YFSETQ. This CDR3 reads CASSTGVSGGTGELFF. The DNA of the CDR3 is TGCGCCAGCAGCACCGGGGTTAGCGGGGGCACCGGGGAGCTGTTTTTT.